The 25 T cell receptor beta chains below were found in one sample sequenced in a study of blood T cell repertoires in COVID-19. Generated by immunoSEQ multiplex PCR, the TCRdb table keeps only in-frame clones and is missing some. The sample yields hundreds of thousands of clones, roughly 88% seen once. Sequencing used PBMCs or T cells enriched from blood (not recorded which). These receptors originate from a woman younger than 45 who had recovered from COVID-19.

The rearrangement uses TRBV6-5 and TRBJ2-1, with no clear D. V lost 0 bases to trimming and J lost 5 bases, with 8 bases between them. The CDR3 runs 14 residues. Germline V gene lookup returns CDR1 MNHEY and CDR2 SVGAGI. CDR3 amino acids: CASSYSAVDNEQFF. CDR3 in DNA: TGTGCCAGCAGTTACTCGGCTGTTGACAATGAGCAGTTCTTC.

CDR3: CAGHKETQYF. The DNA for the CDR3 is TGTGCCGGCCACAAGGAGACCCAGTACTTC. The gene calls are TRBV6-4 and TRBJ2-5, with unresolved D. This CDR3 is built from 10 residues. The V and J ends lost 11 bases and 5 bases respectively, with 9 bases between them. Germline CDR1 MRHNA, CDR2 SNTAGT.

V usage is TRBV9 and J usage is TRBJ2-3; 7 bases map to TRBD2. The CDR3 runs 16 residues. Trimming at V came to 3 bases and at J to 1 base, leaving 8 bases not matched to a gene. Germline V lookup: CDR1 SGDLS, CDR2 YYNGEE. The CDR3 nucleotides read TGTGCCAGCAGCGGGGAGGGAAAGATAGGCACAGATACGCAGTATTTT. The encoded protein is CASSGEGKIGTDTQYF.

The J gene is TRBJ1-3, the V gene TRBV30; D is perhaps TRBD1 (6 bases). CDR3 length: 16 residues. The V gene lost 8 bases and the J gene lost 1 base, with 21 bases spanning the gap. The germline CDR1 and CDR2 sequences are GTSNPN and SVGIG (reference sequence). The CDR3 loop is CAALTGIVTSGNTIYF. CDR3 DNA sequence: TGTGCCGCCCTAACAGGGATAGTTACTTCTGGAAACACCATATATTTT.

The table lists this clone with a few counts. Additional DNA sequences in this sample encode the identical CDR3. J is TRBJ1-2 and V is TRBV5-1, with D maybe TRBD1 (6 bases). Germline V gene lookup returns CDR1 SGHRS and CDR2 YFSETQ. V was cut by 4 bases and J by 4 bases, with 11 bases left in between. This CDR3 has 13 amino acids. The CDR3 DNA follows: TGCGCCAGCAGCCGGGAGGGGGGCTATGGCTACACCTTC. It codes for CASSREGGYGYTF.

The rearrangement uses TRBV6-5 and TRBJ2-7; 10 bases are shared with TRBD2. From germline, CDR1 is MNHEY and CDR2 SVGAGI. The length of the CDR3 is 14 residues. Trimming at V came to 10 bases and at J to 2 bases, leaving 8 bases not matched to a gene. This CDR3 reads CAITPSGSPYEQYF. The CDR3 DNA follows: TGTGCCATTACCCCTAGCGGGAGTCCCTACGAGCAGTACTTC.

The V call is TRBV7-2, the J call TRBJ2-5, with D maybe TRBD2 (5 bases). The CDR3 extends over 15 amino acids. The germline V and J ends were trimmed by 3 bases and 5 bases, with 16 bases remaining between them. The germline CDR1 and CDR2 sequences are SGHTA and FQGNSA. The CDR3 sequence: CASSFPGGSGETQYF. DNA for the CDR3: TGTGCCAGCAGCTTCCCCGGTGGATCGGGGGAGACCCAGTACTTC.

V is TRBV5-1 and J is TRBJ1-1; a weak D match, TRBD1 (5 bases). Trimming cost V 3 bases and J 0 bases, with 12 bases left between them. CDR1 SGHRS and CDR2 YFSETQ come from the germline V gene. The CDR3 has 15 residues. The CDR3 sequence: CASSSPGGMNTEAFF. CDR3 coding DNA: TGCGCCAGCAGCTCCCCGGGGGGGATGAACACTGAAGCTTTCTTT.

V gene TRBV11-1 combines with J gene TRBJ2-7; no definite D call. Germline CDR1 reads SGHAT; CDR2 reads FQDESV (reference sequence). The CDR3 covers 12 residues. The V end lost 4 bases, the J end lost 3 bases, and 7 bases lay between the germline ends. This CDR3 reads CASSSTVYEQYF. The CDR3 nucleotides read TGTGCCAGCAGCTCCACGGTCTACGAGCAGTACTTC.

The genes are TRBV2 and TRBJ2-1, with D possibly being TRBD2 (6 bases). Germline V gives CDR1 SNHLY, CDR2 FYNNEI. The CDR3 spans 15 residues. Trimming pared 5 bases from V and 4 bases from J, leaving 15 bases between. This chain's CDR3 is CASSRTGGVYNEQFF. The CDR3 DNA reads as TGTGCCAGCAGTCGGACCGGGGGAGTATACAATGAGCAGTTCTTC.

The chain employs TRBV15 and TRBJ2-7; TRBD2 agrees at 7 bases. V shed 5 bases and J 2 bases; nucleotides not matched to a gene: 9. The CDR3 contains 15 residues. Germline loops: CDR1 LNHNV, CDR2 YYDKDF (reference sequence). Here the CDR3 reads CATSFSSGPTYEQYF. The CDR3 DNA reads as TGTGCCACCAGCTTCAGTAGCGGGCCAACCTACGAGCAGTACTTC.

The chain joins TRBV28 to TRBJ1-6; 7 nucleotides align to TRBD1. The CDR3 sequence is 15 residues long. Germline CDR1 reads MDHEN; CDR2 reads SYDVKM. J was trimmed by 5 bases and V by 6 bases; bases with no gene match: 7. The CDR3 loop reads CASRPDRRNNSPLHF. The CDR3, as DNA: TGTGCCAGCAGGCCGGACAGGAGAAATAATTCACCCCTCCACTTT.

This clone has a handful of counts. The CDR3 protein is CAWSEPPSNEKLFF. The CDR3, as DNA: TGTGCCTGGAGTGAGCCCCCATCTAATGAAAAACTGTTTTTT. This chain connects TRBV30 to TRBJ1-4; no clear D gene. The CDR3 covers 14 residues. Trimming left V 1 base short and J 3 bases short, with 9 bases between. CDR1 is GTSNPN, CDR2 SVGIG, per germline (reference sequence).

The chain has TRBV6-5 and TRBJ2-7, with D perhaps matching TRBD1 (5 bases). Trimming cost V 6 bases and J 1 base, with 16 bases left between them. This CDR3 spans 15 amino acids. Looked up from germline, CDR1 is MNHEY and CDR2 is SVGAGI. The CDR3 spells CASRQAGKWSYEQYF. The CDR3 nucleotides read TGTGCCAGCAGACAGGCAGGTAAATGGTCCTACGAGCAGTACTTC.

The CDR3 sequence: CASSDPAGQLHGYTF. CDR3 sequence (DNA): TGTGCCAGCAGTGATCCCGCGGGACAGCTACATGGCTACACCTTC. The gene calls are TRBV2 and TRBJ1-2, with TRBD1 matching 7 bases. This CDR3 comprises 15 residues. V shed 3 bases, J shed 6 bases, and the junction held 10 bases outside the gene matches. Germline V CDR1 and CDR2: SNHLY, FYNNEI.

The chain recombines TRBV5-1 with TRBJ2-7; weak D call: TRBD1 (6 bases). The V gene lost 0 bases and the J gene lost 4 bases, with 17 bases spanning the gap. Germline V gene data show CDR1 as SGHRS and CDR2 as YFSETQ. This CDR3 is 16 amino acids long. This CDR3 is CASSLDIGQRDYEQYF. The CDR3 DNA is TGCGCCAGCAGCTTGGATATCGGACAGAGAGATTACGAGCAGTACTTC.

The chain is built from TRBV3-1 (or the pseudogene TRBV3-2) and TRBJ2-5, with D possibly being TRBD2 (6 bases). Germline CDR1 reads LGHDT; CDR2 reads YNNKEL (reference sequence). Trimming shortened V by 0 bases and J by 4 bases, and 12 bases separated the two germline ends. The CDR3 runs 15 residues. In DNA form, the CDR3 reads TGTGCCAGCAGCCAAGATTTGGGGAGGCCAGAGACCCAGTACTTC. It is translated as CASSQDLGRPETQYF.

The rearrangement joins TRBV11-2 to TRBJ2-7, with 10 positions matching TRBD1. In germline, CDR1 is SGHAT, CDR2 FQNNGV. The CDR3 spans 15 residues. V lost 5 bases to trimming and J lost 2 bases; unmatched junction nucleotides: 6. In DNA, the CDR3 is TGTGCCAGCAGCGACCCCGGGACAGGGGCCTACGAGCAGTACTTC. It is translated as CASSDPGTGAYEQYF.

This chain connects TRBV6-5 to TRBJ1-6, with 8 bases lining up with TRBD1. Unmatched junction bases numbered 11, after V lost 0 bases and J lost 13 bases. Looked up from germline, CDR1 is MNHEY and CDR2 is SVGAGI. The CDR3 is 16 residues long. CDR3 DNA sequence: TGTGCCAGCAGTTACTCGAAGGGGACAGGTGTCATCCCCCTCCACTTT. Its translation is CASSYSKGTGVIPLHF.

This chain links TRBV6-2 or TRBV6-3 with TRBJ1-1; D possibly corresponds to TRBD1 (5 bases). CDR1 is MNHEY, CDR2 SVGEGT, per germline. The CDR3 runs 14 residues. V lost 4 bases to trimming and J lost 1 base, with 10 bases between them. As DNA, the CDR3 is TGTGCCAGCAGTTCGCACGGGGGGAACACTGAAGCTTTCTTT. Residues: CASSSHGGNTEAFF.

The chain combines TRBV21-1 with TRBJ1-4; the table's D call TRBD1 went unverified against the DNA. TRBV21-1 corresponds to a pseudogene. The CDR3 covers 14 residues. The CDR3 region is CAEGGGTENEKLFF. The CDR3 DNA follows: TGTGCCGAAGGGGGTGGGACGGAAAATGAAAAACTGTTTTTT.

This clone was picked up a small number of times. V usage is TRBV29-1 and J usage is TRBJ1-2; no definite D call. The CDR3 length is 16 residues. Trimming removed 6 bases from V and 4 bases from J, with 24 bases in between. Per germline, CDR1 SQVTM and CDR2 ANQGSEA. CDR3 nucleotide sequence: TGCAGCGTGGTTGGGTCGAATAGCGATCAGATCTATGGCTACACCTTC. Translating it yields CSVVGSNSDQIYGYTF.

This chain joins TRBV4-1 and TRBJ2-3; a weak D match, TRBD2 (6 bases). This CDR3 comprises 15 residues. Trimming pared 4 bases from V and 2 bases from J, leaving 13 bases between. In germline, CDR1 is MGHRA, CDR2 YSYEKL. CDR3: CASSPGGEHTDTQYF. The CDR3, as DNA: TGCGCCAGCAGCCCAGGAGGGGAACACACAGATACGCAGTATTTT.

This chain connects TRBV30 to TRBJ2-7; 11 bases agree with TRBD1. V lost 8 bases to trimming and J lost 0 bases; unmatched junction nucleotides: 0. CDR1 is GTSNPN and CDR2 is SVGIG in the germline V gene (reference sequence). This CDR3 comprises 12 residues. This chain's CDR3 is CAGQGASYEQYF. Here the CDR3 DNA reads TGTGCCGGACAGGGGGCCTCCTACGAGCAGTACTTC.

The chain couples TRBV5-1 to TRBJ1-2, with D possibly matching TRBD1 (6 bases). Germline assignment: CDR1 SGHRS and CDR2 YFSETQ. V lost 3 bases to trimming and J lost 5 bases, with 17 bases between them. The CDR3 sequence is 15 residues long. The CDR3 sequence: CASSSNRAIDYGYTF. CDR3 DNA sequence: TGCGCCAGCAGCTCGAACAGGGCAATCGATTATGGCTACACCTTC.